This TCR beta chain appears in the sequencing data of a study of regulatory T cells in long-lasting Graves disease. Germline CDR1 and CDR2: GTSNPN and SVGIG (reference sequence). Trimming took 0 bases from V and 8 from J, leaving 13 bases between them. This CDR3 contains 13 residues. A remark on this clonotype: The antigen is undetermined.

Study-level results: Those with persistent Graves' had less TCR diversity than newly diagnosed patients.

Noted time point: newly diagnosed GD, antithyroid drugs for less than 3 months. Scientists built the TCR library using RNA that was extracted from PBMCs. Through Arm-PCR of CDR3 regions and iRepertoire HTBI primers, TCR beta libraries were built. MiXCR, run by TCRdb on the multiplex PCR reads, gives a single entry per CDR3 protein. The table lists approximately 480,000 distinct CDR3 sequences, around 15% of them singletons. The same data also contributed to another study, on T cells in Graves' hyperthyroidism and ophthalmopathy. That work contributes: Calling Graves' hyperthyroidism stable meant ophthalmopathy did not progress within 18 months.

The rearrangement links TRBV30 to TRBJ1-1; D is undetermined. The specimen was peripheral blood mononuclear cells (PBMCs), collected at new diagnosis, from a patient treated with antithyroid drugs. This receptor was obtained from a man in his forties or fifties with Graves disease. CDR3 amino acids: CAWSVLGPMEAFF. CDR3 DNA: TGTGCCTGGAGTGTTCTCGGGCCGATGGAAGCTTTCTTT.